This is a list of T cell receptor beta chains from one sample in a study of cytomegalovirus exposure and HLA in healthy donors. Assay used: immunoSEQ multiplex PCR; TCRdb lists only in-frame clones, some missing. The data hold 200,000 to 250,000 clones, with over 60% observed a single time. The material sequenced was PBMCs. The source of these receptors is a young man in good health and CMV-seronegative. Each CDR3 is given with its conserved first and last residue. The D gene is left open where the match is weak. Some rows have no size entry. The others give once, few or many, or a class for an expanded clone.

cdr3_nt	cdr3_aa	clone_size	v_call	j_call	d_call
TGTGCCAGTAGTGCCCTAGCGGCTGGAGATACGCAGTATTTT	CASSALAAGDTQYF	-	TRBV19	TRBJ2-3	TRBD2
TGTGCCAGCTCACCCGACTGGTACGAGCAGTACTTC	CASSPDWYEQYF	few	TRBV18	TRBJ2-7	-
TGCGCCAGCAGCTTTGGCGGGAGGGCCGATTTGAGCTCCTACAATGAGCAGTTCTTC	CASSFGGRADLSSYNEQFF	-	TRBV5-1	TRBJ2-1	TRBD2
TGTGCCAGCAGCTTAGCACTAGCGGGGAGCAATGAGCAGTTCTTC	CASSLALAGSNEQFF	-	TRBV11-3	TRBJ2-1	TRBD2
TGTGCCAGCAGTGAATCTAGACTAGGCTACAATGAGCAGTTCTTC	CASSESRLGYNEQFF	-	TRBV2	TRBJ2-1	-
TGTGCCAGCAGCCCGAATGACGGGGGTGGGATCACCTACGAGCAGTACTTC	CASSPNDGGGITYEQYF	-	TRBV5-6	TRBJ2-7	-
TGTGCCAGCTCACCATTCGGAGGGGACAGGGGGCACTACGAGCAGTACTTC	CASSPFGGDRGHYEQYF	-	TRBV18	TRBJ2-7	TRBD1
TGTGCCAGCAGCTTCTCCCCTAGGGCTAGCGCCTCCTACGAGCAGTACTTC	CASSFSPRASASYEQYF	once	TRBV5-4	TRBJ2-7	-
TGTGCCACAGGAGTTAACTATGGCTACACCTTC	CATGVNYGYTF	-	TRBV30	TRBJ1-2	-
TGTGCCAGCAGCCCCCTTTCCCCGTTAGAACAGGGATACTACGAGCAGTACTTC	CASSPLSPLEQGYYEQYF	-	TRBV7-9	TRBJ2-7	-
TGTGCCAGCAGTGAAGAGAGAGACAACGAGCAGTACTTC	CASSEERDNEQYF	-	TRBV6-1	TRBJ2-7	-
TGTGCCAGCTCACCCCTACAGGGTTATGCTGGGGCCAACGTCCTGACTTTC	CASSPLQGYAGANVLTF	-	TRBV18	TRBJ2-6	-
TGCAGCGCTACAAGGGCCAGGGATGGCCTCGGCTACACCTTC	CSATRARDGLGYTF	few	TRBV29-1	TRBJ1-2	-
TGTGCCAGCTCACCACCAGACGGGAAAGGGTATGGCTACACCTTC	CASSPPDGKGYGYTF	-	TRBV18	TRBJ1-2	-
TGTGCCAGCAGGTGGACTAGAGAAGAGACCCAGTACTTC	CASRWTREETQYF	-	TRBV27	TRBJ2-5	TRBD2
TGTGCCAGCAGCCGAGGACTAGCGGGAGTTTCTAGCACAGATACGCAGTATTTT	CASSRGLAGVSSTDTQYF	-	TRBV11-2	TRBJ2-3	TRBD2
TGTGCCAGCAGTGAAAGGGCTAGCGGGAACACCGGGGAGCTGTTTTTT	CASSERASGNTGELFF	-	TRBV2	TRBJ2-2	TRBD2
TGTGCCAGCAGCGTGGGGGGATACACTAACTATGGCTACACCTTC	CASSVGGYTNYGYTF	few	TRBV9	TRBJ1-2	-
TGTGCCAGCAGCTCTCACAGTATCCACAATGAGCAGTTCTTC	CASSSHSIHNEQFF	-	TRBV11-2	TRBJ2-1	-
TGTGCCAGCCGAAGGATACAGGGGAATTCACCCCTCCACTTT	CASRRIQGNSPLHF	-	TRBV11-3	TRBJ1-6	TRBD1
TGTGCCAGCAGTGAGGTCAGCCAAGAGACCCAGTACTTC	CASSEVSQETQYF	-	TRBV6-1	TRBJ2-5	-
TGTGCCAGCAAGCGAGGGAACACTGAAGCTTTCTTT	CASKRGNTEAFF	-	TRBV27	TRBJ1-1	-
TGTGCCAGCAGGACAGGGGCGGGGGTCCTGGGTAATCAGCCCCAGCATTTT	CASRTGAGVLGNQPQHF	-	TRBV19	TRBJ1-5	TRBD1
TGTGCCACCAGCAGGGACAGGTTACAAGGGCGTGTAAACACCGGGGAGCTGTTTTTT	CATSRDRLQGRVNTGELFF	-	TRBV15	TRBJ2-2	TRBD1
TGTGCCAGCAGCGTAGGCGGTATTATAGATACGCAGTATTTT	CASSVGGIIDTQYF	once	TRBV9	TRBJ2-3	-
TGTGCCAGCAGGCGGGGACAGGGCTCCTACGAGCAGTACTTC	CASRRGQGSYEQYF	-	TRBV6-1	TRBJ2-7	TRBD1
TGTGCCAGCAGTTTATCCGGGACAGGGGGTTTCTCCTACGAGCAGTACTTC	CASSLSGTGGFSYEQYF	-	TRBV27	TRBJ2-7	TRBD1
TGTGCCAGCAGCGCAGGGACTAGCGGGAGGGCCGGGCGCTACGAGCAGTACTTC	CASSAGTSGRAGRYEQYF	-	TRBV5-4	TRBJ2-7	TRBD2
TGTGCCAGCAGCCCCCTCGGCAGGCCGTCTACCGTGGCCACAGATACGCAGTATTTT	CASSPLGRPSTVATDTQYF	-	TRBV9	TRBJ2-3	-
TGTGCCAGCAGCCTAGGACAGGGGAACGCCGGGGAGCTGTTTTTT	CASSLGQGNAGELFF	-	TRBV7-3	TRBJ2-2	TRBD1
TGTTCCAGCAGCTCTGGCGGGGATGGCTACACCTTC	CSSSSGGDGYTF	-	TRBV7-9	TRBJ1-2	-
TGTGCCAGCAGCCAAAGTGGGAGCGGGAGCACAGATACGCAGTATTTT	CASSQSGSGSTDTQYF	-	TRBV11-2	TRBJ2-3	-
TGTGCCAGCATCCTCTTTAGCGGGAGATTGGAGACCCAGTACTTC	CASILFSGRLETQYF	-	TRBV11-2	TRBJ2-5	TRBD2
TGTGCCAGCAGTGTCCGGGACAGGGACCACGAGCAGTACTTC	CASSVRDRDHEQYF	-	TRBV28	TRBJ2-7	TRBD1
TGTGCCAGCAGCTTAGCGGGGCAGGGGGCTGAAGCTTTCTTT	CASSLAGQGAEAFF	-	TRBV7-2	TRBJ1-1	TRBD1
TGTGCCACCCAGGACAGGGGGAATACCGGGGAGCTGTTTTTT	CATQDRGNTGELFF	-	TRBV10-3	TRBJ2-2	TRBD1
TGTGCCAGCAGTAGGCTGGACAGATCCTATGGCTACACCTTC	CASSRLDRSYGYTF	-	TRBV6-5	TRBJ1-2	-
TGTGCCTGGAGGGACGACAGGGCTGGTGGCTACACCTTC	CAWRDDRAGGYTF	-	TRBV30	TRBJ1-2	TRBD1
TGTGCCTGGCGCCGTGTGGGCGCGCCCTCCTACAATGAGCAGTTCTTC	CAWRRVGAPSYNEQFF	-	TRBV30	TRBJ2-1	-
TGTGCCAGCAGTTACCGGACAGGGGACACTGAAGCTTTCTTT	CASSYRTGDTEAFF	few	TRBV6-5	TRBJ1-1	TRBD1
TGCGCCAGCAGCCCGATGCCTCAGGGGACACTGCAAGAGACCCAGTACTTC	CASSPMPQGTLQETQYF	-	TRBV4-1	TRBJ2-5	-
TGTGCCAGCAGCTTAGTACTAGAAAATGAGCAGTTCTTC	CASSLVLENEQFF	-	TRBV7-6	TRBJ2-1	-
TGCGCCAGCAGCCCTGGGGGGGAGTATCGTCTCTCTGGCTACACCTTC	CASSPGGEYRLSGYTF	-	TRBV4-3	TRBJ1-2	-
TGCAGCGTATCTAGGGGGGGGGTTGTCTACGAGCAGTACTTC	CSVSRGGVVYEQYF	-	TRBV29-1	TRBJ2-7	-
TGTGCCAGCAGCCAAGATCCCGGGGATGGCTACACCTTC	CASSQDPGDGYTF	few	TRBV4-2	TRBJ1-2	-
TGCAGTGCTCGCAGGGAAGATACGCAGTATTTT	CSARREDTQYF	-	TRBV20-1	TRBJ2-3	-
TGTGCCAGTAGTATCCGAGGATCCCTAGGCTACACCTTC	CASSIRGSLGYTF	-	TRBV19	TRBJ1-2	-
TGTGCCAGCAGCGCAACACTAGCGGGGGGTCAAGAGACCCAGTACTTC	CASSATLAGGQETQYF	-	TRBV9	TRBJ2-5	TRBD2
TGCGCCAGCAGCCAAGATCCGGGACAGACCACAGATACGCAGTATTTT	CASSQDPGQTTDTQYF	-	TRBV4-1	TRBJ2-3	TRBD1
TGTGCCAGCAGTTTATTACAGGGAAGAACTGAAGCTTTCTTT	CASSLLQGRTEAFF	-	TRBV27	TRBJ1-1	-
TGTGCCAGTAGTTCCGACCAGGGGACCCCGTATAGCTATGGCTACACCTTC	CASSSDQGTPYSYGYTF	-	TRBV19	TRBJ1-2	-
TGTGCCAGCAGCTCCGGACTGGGAGGGGAGACCCAGTACTTC	CASSSGLGGETQYF	-	TRBV5-5	TRBJ2-5	TRBD2
TGTGCCAGCAGCCAAGATATCTCCACAGGGGCCTACGAGCAGTACTTC	CASSQDISTGAYEQYF	-	TRBV4-2	TRBJ2-7	TRBD1
TGTGCCAGTAGTGACCCGGGACAAAAATTTAACTATGGCTACACCTTC	CASSDPGQKFNYGYTF	-	TRBV19	TRBJ1-2	-
TGTGCCAGCAGCGGGGCGTGGAATGAGCAGTTCTTC	CASSGAWNEQFF	-	TRBV7-2	TRBJ2-1	-
TGTGCCAGTAGTACCCCTCGGACAGGGGGCGCAGGGGGGAACACTGAAGCTTTCTTT	CASSTPRTGGAGGNTEAFF	-	TRBV19	TRBJ1-1	TRBD1
TGTGCCAGCAGCCCATCGACAGACTACGAGCAGTACTTC	CASSPSTDYEQYF	-	TRBV7-9	TRBJ2-7	-